This T cell receptor beta chain is from a study of siplizumab effects on memory and regulatory T cells. The repertoire was sequenced with immunoSEQ multiplex PCR; TCRdb's copy has only in-frame clones and lacks some. The sample contains about 52,000 clones, 95% to 97% of which appear only once. Regarding the study as a whole: A major contribution to the alloresponse seemed to be made by naive T cells, which seemed more diverse than memory cells.

The germline CDR1 and CDR2 sequences are MDHEN and SYDVKM. The CDR3 has 14 residues. Trimming stripped 6 bases from V and 2 bases from J, with 14 bases between. Details on this clone: Its antigen is unidentified.

This TCR came from a human donor in good health. The sequenced sample was naive CD4+ T cells sorted from blood. This sequence joins TRBV28 and TRBJ2-7; no reliable D call. CDR3 residues: CASSPRPAPYEQYF. Here the CDR3 DNA reads TGTGCCAGCAGCCCCCGGCCCGCCCCCTACGAGCAGTACTTC.